This T cell receptor beta chain emerged from a study of shared clonotypes between healthy human individuals. CDR1 is SGHAT and CDR2 is FQNNGV in the germline V gene. V was trimmed by 5 bases and J by 0 bases, leaving 12 bases between them. CDR3 length: 15 residues. Details on this clone: Its antigen is currently unknown.

Whole-study results and caveats: Some clonotypes were shared by all four sorted-subset donors, while others were not shared. The non-shared ones had lower generation probabilities than the shared ones.

Healthy adults negative for HIV, lacking recent acute infections or vaccinations, served as donors. Original handling: Junction-only sequences without quality scores came from ImmunoSEQ, so filtering differed. Clones were sequenced by immunoSEQ multiplex PCR, and TCRdb holds only the in-frame ones, with some missing. Clonal size and the V and J genes are those of that table, whereas D and trimming came from the DNA. This sample has 950,000 to 1,200,000 clones; 60% to 80% occur once, and the top ten carry 0.89%. The sequence was collected from a man between 18 and 29 years old in good health. Some clones in this sample may be carry-over from other donors' samples. The genes are TRBV11-2 and TRBJ2-3; tentative D call: TRBD1 (6 bases). The sequenced material came from memory CD4+ T cells from PBMCs. The subset is: CD45RA-negative fraction. The CDR3 DNA sequence: TGTGCCAGCAGCCCGTCCACAGGGAGCACAGATACGCAGTATTTT. Protein product: CASSPSTGSTDTQYF.